Included here is one T cell receptor beta chain sequence, with context. No antigen is known for it. This entry is derived from a study of cytomegalovirus exposure and HLA in healthy donors. Overall study: T cells numbering some 170 million yielded some 100 million unique TCR beta sequences in an earlier analysis.

Study-level points and caveats: The authors later found HLA-associated TCR beta chains more clonally expanded than equally common others. Accounts indicate the classifier identified cytomegalovirus status with strong specificity and sensitivity.

CDR1 SQVTM and CDR2 ANQGSEA come from the germline V gene. V lost 6 bases, J lost 7 bases, and 9 bases lay in between. CDR3 size: 10 residues. In the PCR, 60 Vbeta and 13 Jbeta primers were used. Repertoires were generated with immunoSEQ multiplex PCR, while TCRdb's copy carries only in-frame clones and drops some. The table shows 50,000 to 70,000 clones, with 75% to 80% occurring only once. This sequence joins TRBV29-1 and TRBJ1-2, with a tentative D call TRBD1 (6 bases). The sequenced material came from PBMCs. The sequence derives from a female donor in good health and CMV-seronegative. CDR3 in amino acids: CSVLQGGYTF. The DNA for the CDR3 is TGCAGCGTCCTACAGGGTGGCTACACCTTC.